A selection of T cell receptor beta chains follows, all from one sample in a study of cytomegalovirus exposure and HLA in healthy donors. Libraries were prepared by immunoSEQ multiplex PCR; TCRdb keeps only in-frame clonotypes and omits some of them. The sample gives about 190,000 clones, roughly 84% of which show up once; around 0.24% is in the top ten. The source material was PBMCs. These receptors came from a boy younger than 18 in good health and CMV-seronegative. Each CDR3 is given with its conserved first and last residue. Each record gives: clone size, V gene, J gene, D gene, CDR3 DNA, CDR3 protein. A D gene is named only where the DNA matches it firmly. Some rows have no size entry. The others give once, few or many, or a class for an expanded clone.

clone_size: once
v_call: TRBV30
j_call: TRBJ1-1
d_call: NA
cdr3_nt: TGTGCCTGCCTACGGCAGGACAGCCCAGAAGCTTTCTTT
cdr3_aa: CACLRQDSPEAFF

clone_size: few
v_call: TRBV5-4
j_call: TRBJ1-1
d_call: TRBD1
cdr3_nt: TGTGCCAGCAGCGGTCCCGGGACAGGGGTGAACACTGAAGCTTTCTTT
cdr3_aa: CASSGPGTGVNTEAFF

clone_size: NA
v_call: TRBV5-1
j_call: TRBJ2-3
d_call: TRBD2
cdr3_nt: TGCGCCAGCAGCTATCCTAGCGGGAGTCTGACAGATACGCAGTATTTT
cdr3_aa: CASSYPSGSLTDTQYF

clone_size: once
v_call: TRBV9
j_call: TRBJ2-7
d_call: TRBD2
cdr3_nt: TGTGCCAGCAGCGCAGGACTAGCGGGGGGCCATTATTACGAGCAGTACTTC
cdr3_aa: CASSAGLAGGHYYEQYF

clone_size: NA
v_call: TRBV6-1
j_call: TRBJ2-1
d_call: TRBD2
cdr3_nt: TGTGCCAGCAGTACTAGCGGTTACTCCTACAATGAGCAGTTCTTC
cdr3_aa: CASSTSGYSYNEQFF

clone_size: NA
v_call: TRBV23-1
j_call: TRBJ1-1
d_call: NA
cdr3_nt: TGCGCCAGCAGTCAACGCGACAGGAGCCGTGGCACTGAAGCTTTCTTT
cdr3_aa: CASSQRDRSRGTEAFF

clone_size: NA
v_call: TRBV7-6
j_call: TRBJ1-1
d_call: NA
cdr3_nt: TGTGCCAGCAGCTTAGCTCCAGACAGTGAAGCTTTCTTT
cdr3_aa: CASSLAPDSEAFF

clone_size: NA
v_call: TRBV29-1
j_call: TRBJ1-5
d_call: NA
cdr3_nt: TGCAGCCCTGCGGGGCAGCCCCAGCATTTT
cdr3_aa: CSPAGQPQHF

clone_size: NA
v_call: TRBV6-6
j_call: TRBJ1-2
d_call: NA
cdr3_nt: TGTGCCAGCGCGTCTAGGGGTGGCTACACCTTC
cdr3_aa: CASASRGGYTF

clone_size: NA
v_call: TRBV7-2
j_call: TRBJ1-5
d_call: NA
cdr3_nt: TGTGCCAGCAGCCCCGGGTACAATCAGCCCCAGCATTTT
cdr3_aa: CASSPGYNQPQHF

clone_size: NA
v_call: TRBV9
j_call: TRBJ2-3
d_call: TRBD2
cdr3_nt: TGTGCCAGCAGCGTAGCGGGAGGGCCAATAGATACGCAGTATTTT
cdr3_aa: CASSVAGGPIDTQYF

clone_size: NA
v_call: TRBV5-7
j_call: TRBJ2-3
d_call: NA
cdr3_nt: TGTGCCATCGAACAACAGGGTAGAGGGGCCCATCAGGGCACAGATACGCAGTATTTT
cdr3_aa: CAIEQQGRGAHQGTDTQYF

clone_size: few
v_call: TRBV5-1
j_call: TRBJ2-1
d_call: NA
cdr3_nt: TGCGCCAGCAGCTTGGACAGCAATGAGCAGTTCTTC
cdr3_aa: CASSLDSNEQFF

clone_size: NA
v_call: TRBV14
j_call: TRBJ1-1
d_call: TRBD1
cdr3_nt: TGTGCCAGCAGCCAAGGTGGGACAGTGAGTGGCACTGAAGCTTTCTTT
cdr3_aa: CASSQGGTVSGTEAFF

clone_size: NA
v_call: TRBV7-3
j_call: TRBJ2-1
d_call: TRBD2
cdr3_nt: TGTGCCAGCAGTTTAACGGGGGGGCCTTCGCGGGAGCAGTTCTTC
cdr3_aa: CASSLTGGPSREQFF

clone_size: few
v_call: TRBV4-1
j_call: TRBJ1-5
d_call: NA
cdr3_nt: TGCGCCAGCAGCCAAGAACTTTATAGCAATCAGCCCCAGCATTTT
cdr3_aa: CASSQELYSNQPQHF

clone_size: NA
v_call: TRBV9
j_call: TRBJ2-3
d_call: NA
cdr3_nt: TGTGCCAGCAGCCCCGGACTCCTTAGAACAGATACGCAGTATTTT
cdr3_aa: CASSPGLLRTDTQYF

clone_size: NA
v_call: TRBV9
j_call: TRBJ2-1
d_call: TRBD2
cdr3_nt: TGTGCCAGCAGCCCCCGGGCGCGGGAGACCTACAATGAGCAGTTCTTC
cdr3_aa: CASSPRARETYNEQFF

clone_size: NA
v_call: TRBV9
j_call: TRBJ2-2
d_call: NA
cdr3_nt: TGTGCCAGCAGCGTAGCTCAGCGGTCGGCCGGGGAGCTGTTTTTT
cdr3_aa: CASSVAQRSAGELFF

clone_size: once
v_call: TRBV7-2
j_call: TRBJ2-3
d_call: NA
cdr3_nt: TGTGCCAGCAGCTTAGCGACAGGAGTCCCCACAGATACGCAGTATTTT
cdr3_aa: CASSLATGVPTDTQYF

clone_size: NA
v_call: TRBV20-1
j_call: TRBJ2-7
d_call: NA
cdr3_nt: TGCAGTGCTACCCAGAGGGGGGAGCAGTACTTC
cdr3_aa: CSATQRGEQYF

clone_size: NA
v_call: TRBV4-3
j_call: TRBJ2-2
d_call: NA
cdr3_nt: TGCGCCAGCAGCCAAGTCGGCGGTAGTGGCGGGGAGCTGTTTTTT
cdr3_aa: CASSQVGGSGGELFF

clone_size: few
v_call: TRBV6-6
j_call: TRBJ1-5
d_call: NA
cdr3_nt: TGTGCCAGCCTCGGGGATCAGGGCAATCAGCCCCAGCATTTT
cdr3_aa: CASLGDQGNQPQHF

clone_size: NA
v_call: TRBV15
j_call: TRBJ2-3
d_call: NA
cdr3_nt: TGTGCCACCAGCAGAGAGGGGGGAACGCAGTATTTT
cdr3_aa: CATSREGGTQYF

clone_size: NA
v_call: TRBV5-1
j_call: TRBJ1-1
d_call: TRBD1
cdr3_nt: TGCGCCAGCAGCTTGGAGACAGGGGCACCCACTGAAGCTTTCTTT
cdr3_aa: CASSLETGAPTEAFF

clone_size: NA
v_call: TRBV4-1
j_call: TRBJ1-3
d_call: TRBD1
cdr3_nt: TGCGCCAGCAGCCTGGGGACAGCACCGTACTCTGGAAACACCATATATTTT
cdr3_aa: CASSLGTAPYSGNTIYF

clone_size: NA
v_call: TRBV13
j_call: TRBJ2-3
d_call: TRBD2
cdr3_nt: TGTGCCAGCAGCCCGGGACTAGCGGGGGCCCGGACAGATACGCAGTATTTT
cdr3_aa: CASSPGLAGARTDTQYF

clone_size: NA
v_call: TRBV30
j_call: TRBJ2-7
d_call: TRBD2
cdr3_nt: TGTGCCTGGAGTGGCACCGGGACTAGCAGCTACGAGCAGTACTTC
cdr3_aa: CAWSGTGTSSYEQYF

clone_size: NA
v_call: TRBV27
j_call: TRBJ2-1
d_call: TRBD2
cdr3_nt: TGTGCCAGCAGTTTATCGAGGAGGCTAGCGGGGGAGCAGTTCTTC
cdr3_aa: CASSLSRRLAGEQFF

clone_size: NA
v_call: TRBV10-3
j_call: TRBJ1-1
d_call: NA
cdr3_nt: TGTGCCATCAGTGAGGCAGGGTCCACTGAAGCTTTCTTT
cdr3_aa: CAISEAGSTEAFF

clone_size: NA
v_call: TRBV28
j_call: TRBJ1-2
d_call: NA
cdr3_nt: TGTGCCACCTCCCGGGCAGGGGTCTACTATGGCTACACCTTC
cdr3_aa: CATSRAGVYYGYTF

clone_size: NA
v_call: TRBV30
j_call: TRBJ1-3
d_call: NA
cdr3_nt: TGTGCCTGGAGTACCCGACACCGATCAAACACCATATATTTT
cdr3_aa: CAWSTRHRSNTIYF

clone_size: NA
v_call: TRBV29-1
j_call: TRBJ1-2
d_call: NA
cdr3_nt: TGCAGCGTTGGGGGCGGAAATAACTATGGCTACACCTTC
cdr3_aa: CSVGGGNNYGYTF

clone_size: once
v_call: TRBV2
j_call: TRBJ2-1
d_call: NA
cdr3_nt: TGTGCCAGCAGATTGCAGGGTCTCTACAATGAGCAGTTCTTC
cdr3_aa: CASRLQGLYNEQFF

clone_size: once
v_call: TRBV6-6
j_call: TRBJ2-7
d_call: TRBD2
cdr3_nt: TGTGCCAGCAACCCTCTGGGACTAGCGACCCACGAGCAGTACTTC
cdr3_aa: CASNPLGLATHEQYF

clone_size: NA
v_call: TRBV4-2
j_call: TRBJ2-1
d_call: NA
cdr3_nt: TGTGCCAGCAGCCGGCCCCTAGAAAGTGAGCAGTTCTTC
cdr3_aa: CASSRPLESEQFF

clone_size: NA
v_call: TRBV30
j_call: TRBJ2-7
d_call: NA
cdr3_nt: TGTGCCTGGAGTGTAACGCGGACAGTCTACGAGCAGTACTTC
cdr3_aa: CAWSVTRTVYEQYF

clone_size: NA
v_call: TRBV2
j_call: TRBJ2-7
d_call: NA
cdr3_nt: TGTGCCAGCACCCCCAGCAGGGGCTACGAGCAGTACTTC
cdr3_aa: CASTPSRGYEQYF

clone_size: NA
v_call: TRBV5-6
j_call: TRBJ1-3
d_call: NA
cdr3_nt: TGTGCCAGCAGCTCGGAGGCAGGGACATCTGGAAACACCATATATTTT
cdr3_aa: CASSSEAGTSGNTIYF

clone_size: NA
v_call: TRBV5-1
j_call: TRBJ2-7
d_call: TRBD2
cdr3_nt: TGCGCCAGCAGCGTTACTAGCGGACCCTACGAGCAGTACTTC
cdr3_aa: CASSVTSGPYEQYF

clone_size: once
v_call: TRBV12-5
j_call: TRBJ1-5
d_call: NA
cdr3_nt: TGTGCTAGTGGGGGGATGGAGGGCCAGCCCCAGCATTTT
cdr3_aa: CASGGMEGQPQHF